These 13 T cell receptor beta chains were sequenced from one sample in a study of T cells after yellow fever vaccination. TCRdb called the 5' RACE reads again in MiXCR, with one record for every CDR3 protein. The data show about 120,000 distinct CDR3 sequences, roughly 8.2% seen once. The sequences come from CD8+ T cells sorted from PBMCs, collected on the day of the yellow fever booster vaccination. These receptors all come from a man aged 18 to 35 who received the YFV17D yellow fever vaccine.

The chain uses TRBV5-6 and TRBJ2-7; D is uncertain. Trimming removed 1 base at V and 0 bases at J, with 5 bases between. The CDR3 totals 13 residues. Per the germline V gene, CDR1 is SGHDT and CDR2 is YYEEEE. The CDR3 sequence: CASSLISSYEQYF. CDR3 bases: TGTGCCAGCAGCTTGATCTCCTCCTACGAGCAGTACTTC.

The chain uses TRBV28 and TRBJ2-3, with TRBD2 as a possible D gene (5 bases). CDR3 length: 16 amino acids. Between the trimmed V and J ends, which lost 2 bases and 0 bases, there was a span of 12 bases. Looked up from germline, CDR1 is MDHEN and CDR2 is SYDVKM. Written as DNA, the CDR3 is TGTGCCAGCAGTTTACCGGCGGGTAAAAGCACAGATACGCAGTATTTT. This gives the protein CASSLPAGKSTDTQYF.

This clonotype was detected only a few times. The V and J genes are TRBV7-9 and TRBJ2-3; the match to TRBD2 covers 8 bases. CDR1 SEHNR and CDR2 FQNEAQ come from the germline V gene (reference sequence). V lost 3 bases to trimming and J lost 4 bases; unmatched junction nucleotides: 6. This CDR3 spans 15 amino acids. The CDR3 sequence: CASSFTSGGSDTQYF. The CDR3 bases are TGTGCCAGCAGCTTTACAAGCGGGGGATCAGATACGCAGTATTTT.

This chain joins TRBV19 and TRBJ2-5; either TRBD1 or TRBD2 may supply D (6 bases each). CDR1 is LNHDA, CDR2 SQIVND, per germline (reference sequence). Trimming shortened V by 4 bases and J by 4 bases, and 19 bases separated the two germline ends. There are 16 residues in the CDR3. In DNA, the CDR3 is TGTGCCAGTAGTACAGAGGAGGGGACACCGAGAGAGACCCAGTACTTC. Its protein product is CASSTEEGTPRETQYF.

The rearrangement joins TRBV9 to TRBJ2-7, with TRBD1 identical over 11 bases. This CDR3 has 15 residues. Per germline, CDR1 SGDLS and CDR2 YYNGEE. With V trimmed by 4 bases and J by 5 bases, 8 bases remained unmatched. CDR3 loop: CASSPSGTGGDEQYF. Written as DNA, the CDR3 is TGTGCCAGCAGCCCATCCGGGACAGGGGGAGACGAGCAGTACTTC.

This clonotype was counted a few times. The rearrangement uses TRBV5-1 and TRBJ2-7; D unclear. The V and J ends lost 2 bases and 7 bases respectively, with 16 bases between them. CDR3 length: 14 residues. The V gene's germline CDR1 is SGHRS and CDR2 YFSETQ. CDR3 sequence (DNA): TGCGCCAGCAGCTTTCGTCCACATACGAGGGAGCAGTACTTC. Its protein product is CASSFRPHTREQYF.

This clonotype showed up just a few times. This chain joins TRBV9 and TRBJ2-6; D is uncertain. Germline CDR1 is SGDLS and CDR2 is YYNGEE. CDR3 length equals 18 residues. V dropped 1 base and J dropped 1 base, with 15 bases sitting between them. Written as DNA, the CDR3 is TGTGCCAGCAGCGTATTCCAGGAACGACTTTCTGGGGCCAACGTCCTGACTTTC. Protein product: CASSVFQERLSGANVLTF.

This clonotype appeared a few times. Here the CDR3 DNA reads TGTGCCAGTAGTACAGGATCCTACGAGCAGTACTTC. This sequence encodes CASSTGSYEQYF. V usage is TRBV19 and J usage is TRBJ2-7; D call uncertain. Germline V CDR1 and CDR2: LNHDA, SQIVND (reference sequence). V was clipped by 4 bases and J by 1 base, with 5 bases between them. CDR3 length: 12 amino acids.

There are a few counts of this clonotype. This chain links TRBV4-3 with TRBJ1-1; no clear D gene. Germline V lookup: CDR1 LGHNA, CDR2 YSLEER. Trimming cost V 0 bases and J 9 bases, with 20 bases left between them. CDR3 size: 16 residues. CDR3 amino acids: CASSQDLPLSEDQAFF. CDR3 nucleotide sequence: TGCGCCAGCAGCCAAGACCTTCCCCTTTCAGAAGACCAAGCTTTCTTT.

V gene TRBV10-3 combines with J gene TRBJ2-7; possibly TRBD2 for D (5 bases). Between the trimmed V and J ends, which lost 8 bases and 2 bases, there was a span of 16 bases. The CDR3 is made up of 14 amino acids. CDR1 and CDR2 from the germline V gene are ENHRY and SYGVKD. The CDR3 is CAIGELQSTYEQYV. The CDR3 DNA reads as TGTGCCATCGGGGAGCTACAGAGTACCTACGAGCAGTACGTC.

The chain recombines TRBV5-1 with TRBJ1-1, with a weak D call TRBD1 (6 bases). CDR1 and CDR2 from the germline V gene are SGHRS and YFSETQ. V was cut by 0 bases and J by 5 bases, with 26 bases left in between. The CDR3 length is 19 residues. The CDR3, as DNA: TGCGCCAGCAGCTTGGCCCCGTTAGGAGCGAGGGACACAGGAACTGAAGCTTTCTTT. Its translation is CASSLAPLGARDTGTEAFF. The whole variable domain, remainder taken from reference TRBV5-1 and TRBJ1-1, is KAGVTQTPRYLIKTRGQQVTLSCSPISGHRSVSWYQQTPGQGLQFLFEYFSETQRNKGNFPGRFSGRQFSNSRSEMNVSTLELGDSALYLCASSLAPLGARDTGTEAFFGQGTRLTVV.

This chain links TRBV19 with TRBJ2-5, with a possible D match to TRBD2 (6 bases). This CDR3 has 16 residues. CDR1 is LNHDA and CDR2 is SQIVND in the germline V gene (reference sequence). V was clipped by 3 bases and J by 0 bases, with 14 bases between them. This CDR3 reads CASSISDYTYQETQYF. The CDR3 DNA reads TGTGCCAGTAGTATTTCGGACTATACGTACCAAGAGACCCAGTACTTC.

The chain uses TRBV11-2 and TRBJ1-1; D remains ambiguous. The germline V and J ends were trimmed by 1 base and 4 bases, with 13 bases remaining between them. The germline V gene encodes CDR1 SGHAT and CDR2 FQNNGV. The CDR3 is made up of 15 amino acids. The DNA of the CDR3 is TGTGCCAGCAGCTTAGGGCTCGCCGGTGGCACTGAAGCTTTCTTT. This gives the protein CASSLGLAGGTEAFF. The entire variable domain, with the rest obtained from reference TRBV11-2 and TRBJ1-1, is as follows: EAGVAQSPRYKIIEKRQSVAFWCNPISGHATLYWYQQILGQGPKLLIQFQNNGVVDDSQLPKDRFSAERLKGVDSTLKIQPAKLEDSAVYLCASSLGLAGGTEAFFGQGTRLTVV.